These T cell receptor beta chains were read from a single sample in a study of shared clonotypes between healthy human individuals. Sequenced by immunoSEQ multiplex PCR; TCRdb stores in-frame clones only, minus some. The sample lists more than 450,000 clones, 79% seen once, with roughly 13% in the top ten. Sequenced input: PBMCs. The receptors come from a woman in her thirties or forties in good health. Some clones in this sample may be carry-over from other donors' samples. The CDR3 runs from the conserved cysteine through the conserved F or W. The D gene is left open where the match is weak. For some rows the clone size is stated as once, few or many, or as a class when expanded; others skip it.

clone_size	d_call	v_call	j_call	cdr3_aa	cdr3_nt
.	.	TRBV2	TRBJ1-1	CAIRYVATEAFF	TGTGCCATCAGGTACGTCGCCACTGAAGCTTTCTTT
once	TRBD2	TRBV2	TRBJ2-1	CASSRASGTNEQFF	TGTGCCAGCAGCCGGGCTAGCGGGACGAATGAGCAGTTCTTC
.	TRBD1	TRBV4-1	TRBJ2-4	CASSPVQGAGQNIQYF	TGCGCCAGCAGCCCGGTACAGGGGGCCGGGCAAAACATTCAGTACTTC
.	.	TRBV6-1	TRBJ1-1	CASRPTENTEAFF	TGTGCCAGCAGACCTACAGAAAACACTGAAGCTTTCTTT
.	.	TRBV9	TRBJ2-7	CASSVVREPTGEQYF	TGTGCCAGCAGCGTAGTACGGGAGCCCACGGGGGAGCAGTACTTC
.	.	TRBV18	TRBJ2-7	CASSPDSLQNEQYF	TGTGCCAGCTCACCGGACAGCTTGCAAAACGAGCAGTACTTC
.	.	TRBV5-4	TRBJ1-3	CASSINRSGGSGNTIYF	TGTGCCAGCAGCATAAACCGGTCTGGGGGCTCTGGAAACACCATATATTTT
.	TRBD2	TRBV6-1	TRBJ2-3	CASSELGSGSSDTQYF	TGTGCCAGCAGTGAACTGGGTAGCGGGAGCTCAGATACGCAGTATTTT
.	TRBD2	TRBV6-1	TRBJ2-3	CASSELTSGGGFDTQYF	TGTGCCAGCAGTGAATTGACTAGCGGGGGGGGATTCGATACGCAGTATTTT
many	TRBD1	TRBV28	TRBJ1-4	CASSKGQGGNEKLFF	TGTGCCAGCAGTAAAGGACAGGGGGGGAATGAAAAACTGTTTTTT
.	.	TRBV5-3	TRBJ2-7	CARSLGLGSSYEQYF	TGTGCCAGAAGCCTGGGACTCGGTAGCTCCTACGAGCAGTACTTC
.	TRBD2	TRBV5-1	TRBJ2-7	CASSPGLADPGEQYF	TGCGCCAGCAGCCCAGGACTAGCCGACCCTGGCGAGCAGTACTTC
.	.	TRBV27	TRBJ2-7	CASSFSSLGEQYF	TGTGCCAGCAGTTTTTCGTCCCTTGGCGAGCAGTACTTC
.	.	TRBV5-5	TRBJ1-2	CASSLPGDGYTF	TGTGCCAGCAGCTTGCCGGGGGATGGCTACACCTTC